Following are 15 T cell receptor beta chains from one sample sequenced in a study of cytomegalovirus exposure and HLA in healthy donors (dated by TCRdb to the late 2010s). Library prep was done by the immunoSEQ multiplex PCR assay. The multiplex PCR relied on a mix of 60 forward primers for TCR Vbeta segments and 13 reverse primers for TCR Jbeta segments. TCRdb took this table from immuneACCESS and kept in-frame rearrangements with V and J called. Such tables lack part of the clones; where checked against another copy, unresolved V genes explain under half of the gap, and the rest is unexplained. The sample table lists a few hundred thousand clones, over 75% of them with a count of one. Of the sample, 0.22% falls within the top ten clones. What was sequenced was PBMCs. The receptors derive from a girl aged 2-10 years in good health and CMV-seronegative.

The V call is TRBV6-5, the J call TRBJ2-6; unclear D gene. This CDR3 comprises 14 residues. Germline assignment: CDR1 MNHEY and CDR2 SVGAGI. V was pared by 8 bases and J by 1 base, with 9 bases between. CDR3 region: CASARASGANVLTF. The CDR3 coding sequence is TGTGCCAGCGCCCGAGCTTCTGGGGCCAACGTCCTGACTTTC.

This clone has a single count. This rearrangement joins TRBV4-1 to TRBJ1-6, with 7 bases matching TRBD1. V trimming: 0 bases; J trimming: 1 base; junction bases outside the gene matches: 12. Germline-derived CDR1 and CDR2 are MGHRA and YSYEKL. This CDR3 is built from 20 residues. CDR3 protein: CASSQDRGQKAKSYNSPLHF. The CDR3 DNA reads TGCGCCAGCAGCCAAGATCGGGGACAGAAGGCGAAATCCTATAATTCACCCCTCCACTTT.

The chain joins TRBV27 to TRBJ2-7; 9 bases map to TRBD2. This CDR3 comprises 16 residues. The germline V gene has CDR1 MNHEY and CDR2 SMNVEV (reference sequence). The junction had 8 bases not matched to a gene; V was cut back by 2 bases and J by 3 bases. The CDR3 DNA follows: TGTGCCAGCAGTTTACTCCCTAGCGGGAAGGGCTACGAGCAGTACTTC. Its protein product is CASSLLPSGKGYEQYF.

This clone was seen once. CDR3 in DNA: TGTGCCAGCAGCTTGGGACTAGGGGCAGATACGCAGTATTTT. It specifies CASSLGLGADTQYF. The V call is TRBV7-7, the J call TRBJ2-3; 8 bases fit TRBD2. This CDR3 comprises 14 residues. The ends lost 3 bases at V and 4 bases at J; junction bases unmatched: 3. The germline CDR1 and CDR2 sequences are SSHAT and FNYEAQ (reference sequence).

The chain has TRBV18 and TRBJ2-1; 10 bases agree with TRBD2. Trimming removed 3 bases from V and 7 bases from J; junction bases left unmatched: 6. This CDR3 comprises 15 residues. The germline V gene encodes CDR1 KGHSH and CDR2 LQKENI. The CDR3 nucleotides are TGTGCCAGCTCACCGGCTAGCGGGGGTTATAATGAGCAGTTCTTC. Residues: CASSPASGGYNEQFF.

This clone has only one observation. The J gene is TRBJ2-5, the V gene TRBV13; 9 positions match TRBD2. Unmatched junction bases numbered 8, after V lost 6 bases and J lost 3 bases. Per germline, CDR1 PRHDT and CDR2 FYEKMQ (reference sequence). This CDR3 has 15 amino acids. Written as DNA, the CDR3 is TGTGCCAGCAGAAGCGGGAGGACCCTTGAAGAGACCCAGTACTTC. Protein sequence: CASRSGRTLEETQYF.

This clone was recorded only once. This chain connects TRBV19 to TRBJ1-5; 8 bases agree with TRBD1. The CDR3 covers 16 residues. Germline CDR1 LNHDA, CDR2 SQIVND (reference sequence). Germline trimming cut 3 bases from V and 4 bases from J; bases unmatched to any gene: 8. The CDR3 region has the DNA TGTGCCAGTAGTATTCGAGGACAGGGACGTAATCAGCCCCAGCATTTT. Encoded protein: CASSIRGQGRNQPQHF.

This clone was seen a handful of times. CDR3 in amino acids: CASSLIGRRASSGANVLTF. CDR3 nucleotides: TGTGCCAGCAGCTTGATAGGGAGACGGGCAAGCTCTGGGGCCAACGTCCTGACTTTC. The V gene is TRBV5-4, the J gene TRBJ2-6; maybe TRBD2 (5 bases). CDR3 length: 19 amino acids. From germline, CDR1 is SGHNT and CDR2 YYREEE (reference sequence). Between the trimmed V and J ends, which lost 1 base and 0 bases, there was a span of 17 bases.

The rearrangement links TRBV4-1 to TRBJ2-1, with 7 bases that match TRBD2. This CDR3 is 14 amino acids long. Germline V gene data show CDR1 as MGHRA and CDR2 as YSYEKL. The V gene end was trimmed by 2 bases and the J gene end by 4 bases; junction bases not matched to a gene: 2. The CDR3 reads CASSQPGGYNEQFF. CDR3 coding DNA: TGCGCCAGCAGCCAACCGGGGGGATACAATGAGCAGTTCTTC.

This clone showed up just a few times. This chain connects TRBV4-1 to TRBJ1-2, with TRBD1 matching over 9 bases. The trim removed 5 bases at V and 3 bases at J, leaving 4 bases unmatched. The length of the CDR3 is 14 residues. Per germline, CDR1 MGHRA and CDR2 YSYEKL. CDR3 region: CASSSGQGDYGYTF. CDR3 DNA sequence: TGCGCCAGCAGCTCGGGACAGGGAGACTATGGCTACACCTTC.

J is TRBJ2-1 and V is TRBV15; TRBD1 matches at 7 bases. Losses at the gene ends were 5 bases for V and 7 bases for J; bases not matched to a gene: 5. Germline lookup yields CDR1 LNHNV and CDR2 YYDKDF (reference sequence). The CDR3 consists of 13 residues. The CDR3 here is CATSPDRVNEQFF. The CDR3 nucleotides are TGTGCCACCAGCCCTGACAGGGTTAATGAGCAGTTCTTC.

V is TRBV7-3 and J is TRBJ1-3, with D perhaps matching TRBD1 (5 bases). The germline V gene encodes CDR1 SGHTA and CDR2 FQGTGA. This CDR3 spans 14 amino acids. V was cut by 5 bases and J by 2 bases, with 10 bases left in between. This chain's CDR3 is CASSLREPGNTIYF. CDR3 DNA sequence: TGTGCCAGCAGCCTCAGGGAACCTGGAAACACCATATATTTT.

The rearrangement uses TRBV5-4 and TRBJ1-1; 7 bases agree with TRBD1. The length of the CDR3 is 15 residues. In germline, CDR1 is SGHNT, CDR2 YYREEE (reference sequence). J was trimmed by 0 bases and V by 3 bases; bases with no gene match: 5. This CDR3 is CASSYTGALNTEAFF. CDR3 nucleotides: TGTGCCAGCAGCTATACAGGGGCGCTGAACACTGAAGCTTTCTTT. The variable domain in full, completed from reference TRBV5-4 and TRBJ1-1, reads ETGVTQSPTHLIKTRGQQVTLRCSSQSGHNTVSWYQQALGQGPQFIFQYYREEENGRGNFPPRFSGLQFPNYSSELNVNALELDDSALYLCASSYTGALNTEAFFGQGTRLTVV.

The V gene is TRBV6-1, the J gene TRBJ1-2; D perhaps matches TRBD1 (5 bases). This CDR3 contains 15 residues. Trimming shortened V by 6 bases and J by 7 bases, and 21 bases separated the two germline ends. CDR1 MNHNS and CDR2 SASEGT come from the germline V gene. The CDR3 DNA follows: TGTGCCAGCAGCCTACGAGCGATCTGGGGGGGTGGCTACACCTTC. Its translation: CASSLRAIWGGGYTF.

As to this clone: Additional DNA sequences in this sample encode the identical CDR3. The chain joins TRBV5-1 to TRBJ2-7; D gene unclear. The CDR3 runs to 13 residues. Per the germline V gene, CDR1 is SGHRS and CDR2 is YFSETQ. V gave up 0 bases and J gave up 3 bases, with 7 bases separating them. As DNA, the CDR3 is TGCGCCAGCAGCTTGGGTAGTAGCTACGAGCAGTACTTC. Translation gives CASSLGSSYEQYF.